Listed here is a single TCR beta chain. TCRdb's table, derived via immunoSEQ multiplex PCR, lists solely in-frame clones and lacks some. The sample holds about 120,000 clones; 88% are singletons and the top ten take 3.4%. This sample is drawn from a study of control samples from healthy donors and cancer patients. The clonotype was recovered from a man aged 40-55 years in good health. The sequencing input was blood.

The CDR3 DNA reads as TGCGCCAGCAGCCCGAGACAGGGGGCGAGATTCACTGAAGCTTTCTTT. Translated, it gives CASSPRQGARFTEAFF. The V call is TRBV5-1, the J call TRBJ1-1; 10 positions match TRBD1. Germline assignment: CDR1 SGHRS and CDR2 YFSETQ. V gave up 4 bases and J gave up 4 bases; unmatched junction bases: 10. The CDR3 consists of 16 residues.